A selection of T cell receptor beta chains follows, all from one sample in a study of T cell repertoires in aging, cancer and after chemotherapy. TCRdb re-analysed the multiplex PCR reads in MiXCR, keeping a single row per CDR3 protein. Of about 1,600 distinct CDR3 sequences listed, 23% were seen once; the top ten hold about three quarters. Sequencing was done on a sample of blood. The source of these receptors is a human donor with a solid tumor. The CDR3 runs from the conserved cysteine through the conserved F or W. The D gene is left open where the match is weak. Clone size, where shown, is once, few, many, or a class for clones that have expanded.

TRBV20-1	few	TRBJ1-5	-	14	CSARVAQYNQPQHF	TGCAGTGCTAGAGTGGCGCAGTACAATCAGCCCCAGCATTTT
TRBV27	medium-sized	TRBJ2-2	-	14	CATSRDTPTGELFF	TGTGCCACCTCCCGGGACACTCCGACCGGGGAGCTGTTTTTT
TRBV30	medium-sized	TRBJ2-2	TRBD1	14	CAWKQGADTGELFF	TGTGCCTGGAAGCAGGGGGCGGACACCGGGGAGCTGTTTTTT
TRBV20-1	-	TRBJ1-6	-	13	CSASHRTGSPLHF	TGCAGTGCTTCTCACAGGACGGGTTCACCCCTCCACTTT
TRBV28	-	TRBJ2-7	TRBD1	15	CASRLTGGLDDEQYF	TGTGCCAGCAGATTGACAGGGGGACTCGATGACGAGCAGTACTTC
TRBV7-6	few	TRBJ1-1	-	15	CASSLRGGEDTEAFF	TGTGCCAGCAGCTTACGCGGCGGGGAGGACACTGAAGCTTTCTTT
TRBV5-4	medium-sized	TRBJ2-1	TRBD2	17	CASSLGGGRGTYNEQFF	TGTGCCAGCAGCTTGGGCGGGGGGAGGGGAACCTACAATGAGCAGTTCTTC
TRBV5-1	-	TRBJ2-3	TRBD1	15	CASSLATGYTDTQYF	TGCGCCAGCAGCTTGGCGACAGGGTACACAGATACGCAGTATTTT
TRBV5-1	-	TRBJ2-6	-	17	CASSLGGVPSGANVLTF	TGCGCCAGCAGCTTGGGGGGGGTCCCCTCTGGGGCCAACGTCCTGACTTTC
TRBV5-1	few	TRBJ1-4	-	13	CASSLGRPEKLFF	TGCGCCAGCAGCTTGGGACGGCCTGAAAAACTGTTTTTT
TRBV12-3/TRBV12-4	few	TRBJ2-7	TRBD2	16	CASTKQGLAGVHEQYF	TGTGCCAGCACCAAACAGGGACTAGCGGGGGTCCACGAGCAGTACTTC
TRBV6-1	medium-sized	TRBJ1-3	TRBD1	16	CASSEWTGMVGNTIYF	TGTGCCAGCAGTGAATGGACAGGGATGGTTGGAAACACCATATATTTT
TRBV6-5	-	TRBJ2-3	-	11	CASGAGDTQYF	TGTGCCAGCGGGGCCGGGGATACGCAGTATTTT
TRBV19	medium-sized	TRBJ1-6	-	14	CASSIVPENSPLHF	TGTGCCAGTAGTATAGTACCAGAGAACTCACCCCTCCACTTT